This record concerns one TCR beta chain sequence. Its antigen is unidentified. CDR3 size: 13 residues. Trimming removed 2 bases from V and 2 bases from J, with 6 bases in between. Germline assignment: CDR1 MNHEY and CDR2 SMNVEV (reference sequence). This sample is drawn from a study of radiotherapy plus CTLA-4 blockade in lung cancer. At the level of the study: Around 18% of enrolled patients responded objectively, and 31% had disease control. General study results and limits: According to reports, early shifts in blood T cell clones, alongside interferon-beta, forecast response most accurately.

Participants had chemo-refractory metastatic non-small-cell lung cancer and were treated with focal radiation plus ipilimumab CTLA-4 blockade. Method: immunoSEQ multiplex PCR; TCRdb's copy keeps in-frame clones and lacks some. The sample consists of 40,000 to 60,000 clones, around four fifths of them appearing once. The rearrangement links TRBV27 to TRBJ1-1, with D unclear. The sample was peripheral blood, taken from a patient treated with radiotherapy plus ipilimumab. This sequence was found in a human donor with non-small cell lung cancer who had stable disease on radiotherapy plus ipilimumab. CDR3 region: CASSLEGNTEAFF. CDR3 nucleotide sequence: TGTGCCAGCAGTTTAGAGGGAAACACTGAAGCTTTCTTT.